This record covers a single T cell receptor beta chain. The sample is drawn from a study of blood T cell repertoires in COVID-19. On the study more broadly: COVID-19 samples, acute and convalescent, were from the United States, Italy and Spain. The cDNA or gDNA used as material had been derived from T cells, B-cell-depleted T cells, or PBMCs.

Per the original methods: How many nucleated cells were present was estimated from reference gene primer amplification. TCRdb's table, derived via immunoSEQ multiplex PCR, lists solely in-frame clones and lacks some. V and J calls and clone size are copied from that table; D and trimming were computed from the DNA. Among approximately 390,000 clones listed, around 90% were seen once. Sequenced sample: peripheral blood. The receptor comes from a man aged 18 to 29 with active or convalescent COVID-19.

The CDR3 DNA follows: TGTGCCAGCAGCCTACTTCCAGGGGAAACTGAAGCTTTCTTT. It codes for CASSLLPGETEAFF. The J gene is TRBJ1-1, the V gene TRBV14, with D possibly being TRBD1 (6 bases). Germline CDR1 SGHDN, CDR2 FVKESK. Trimming left V 4 bases short and J 5 bases short, with 14 bases between. The CDR3 is 14 residues long.